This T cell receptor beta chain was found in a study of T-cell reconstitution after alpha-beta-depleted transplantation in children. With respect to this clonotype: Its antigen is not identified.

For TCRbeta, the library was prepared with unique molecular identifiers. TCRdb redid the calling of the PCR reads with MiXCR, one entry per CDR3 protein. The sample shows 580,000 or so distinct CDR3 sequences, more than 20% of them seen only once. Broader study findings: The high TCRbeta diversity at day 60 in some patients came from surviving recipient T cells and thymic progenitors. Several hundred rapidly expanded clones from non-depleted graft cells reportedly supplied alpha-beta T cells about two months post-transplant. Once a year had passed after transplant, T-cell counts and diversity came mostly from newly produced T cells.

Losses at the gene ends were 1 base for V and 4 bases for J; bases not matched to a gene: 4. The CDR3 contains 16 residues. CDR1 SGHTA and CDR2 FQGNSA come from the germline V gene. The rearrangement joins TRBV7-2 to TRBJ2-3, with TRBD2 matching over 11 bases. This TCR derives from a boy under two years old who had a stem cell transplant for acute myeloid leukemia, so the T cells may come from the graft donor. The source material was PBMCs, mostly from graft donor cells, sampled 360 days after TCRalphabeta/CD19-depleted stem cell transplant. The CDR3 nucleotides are TGTGCCAGCAGCTTAGTAGCGGGGGGGACCGCAGATACGCAGTATTTT. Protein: CASSLVAGGTADTQYF.